The 16 T cell receptor beta chains below come from one sample, sequenced in a study of identifying expanded T cells in peripheral blood. The protocol was immunoSEQ multiplex PCR, while the TCRdb copy is restricted to in-frame clones and leaves out a portion. The data hold some 100,000 clones, with 88% observed a single time. The specimen was blood. Receptors were obtained from a person aged 18-70 years in good health.

The chain recombines TRBV23-1 with TRBJ2-3; D unclear. TRBV23-1 is sorted into the ORF group, with uncertain function. The ends were cut back, 8 bases at V and 0 bases at J, with 21 bases in the middle. This CDR3 spans 17 amino acids. The CDR3 reads CASPKPTPGRSTDTQYF. As DNA, the CDR3 is TGCGCCAGCCCGAAACCCACGCCCGGACGAAGCACAGATACGCAGTATTTT.

This clone occurred a few times. The chain employs TRBV4-1 and TRBJ2-7, with TRBD2 matching over 8 bases. This CDR3 is 15 amino acids long. Germline V CDR1 and CDR2: MGHRA, YSYEKL. The V gene end was trimmed by 0 bases and the J gene end by 3 bases; junction bases not matched to a gene: 4. Here the CDR3 DNA reads TGCGCCAGCAGCCAAGACGGCGGGGGGATCTACGAGCAGTACTTC. Translating gives CASSQDGGGIYEQYF.

The chain couples TRBV7-2 to TRBJ1-3; no definite D call. The CDR3 runs 14 residues. Germline CDR1 and CDR2: SGHTA and FQGNSA. V was cut by 1 base and J by 4 bases, with 8 bases left in between. Written as DNA, the CDR3 is TGTGCCAGCAGCTTAGGTTTTGACGGAAACACCATATATTTT. This sequence encodes CASSLGFDGNTIYF.

This clone was recorded once. The chain links TRBV5-4 to TRBJ2-3; perhaps TRBD2 as D (6 bases). Per the germline V gene, CDR1 is SGHNT and CDR2 is YYREEE (reference sequence). The V end was cut by 3 bases, the J end by 3 bases, with 14 bases between. The CDR3 runs 15 residues. CDR3 sequence: CASSSAQEGTDTQYF. CDR3 coding DNA: TGTGCCAGCAGCTCGGCGCAGGAGGGGACAGATACGCAGTATTTT.

The chain recombines TRBV4-1 with TRBJ1-2; 9 positions match TRBD1. Germline trimming cut 0 bases from V and 8 bases from J; bases unmatched to any gene: 7. This CDR3 spans 15 amino acids. Germline V lookup: CDR1 MGHRA, CDR2 YSYEKL. The CDR3 nucleotides are TGCGCCAGCAGCCAAGATGGGGGGGACAGGGACGGCTACACCTTC. Its protein product is CASSQDGGDRDGYTF.

This chain connects TRBV5-4 to TRBJ2-1; perhaps D is TRBD1 or TRBD2 (5 bases each). Trimming cost V 1 base and J 9 bases, with 20 bases left between them. Germline V gene data show CDR1 as SGHNT and CDR2 as YYREEE (reference sequence). CDR3 size: 16 residues. CDR3 coding DNA: TGTGCCAGCAGCTTGTCGCCCGAGCGGCTCGGGGCTGAGCAGTTCTTC. Residues: CASSLSPERLGAEQFF.

This clone has only a few counts. The rearrangement joins TRBV19 to TRBJ1-5; tentative D call: TRBD1 (5 bases). The V end was cut by 4 bases, the J end by 5 bases, with 6 bases between. The germline V gene has CDR1 LNHDA and CDR2 SQIVND (reference sequence). The CDR3 consists of 12 residues. CDR3 nucleotides: TGTGCCAGTAGTACAGGGTATCAGCCCCAGCATTTT. Encoded protein: CASSTGYQPQHF.

This rearrangement joins TRBV2 to TRBJ1-2; D remains unclear. From germline, CDR1 is SNHLY and CDR2 FYNNEI. Deletions cut 5 bases from V and 8 bases from J, with 15 bases between. The CDR3 sequence is 13 residues long. CDR3 sequence: CASSRTLEGGYTF. Here the CDR3 DNA reads TGTGCCAGCAGTAGGACCCTGGAGGGAGGCTACACCTTC. The variable domain in full, completed from reference TRBV2 and TRBJ1-2, reads EPEVTQTPSHQVTQMGQEVILRCVPISNHLYFYWYRQILGQKVEFLVSFYNNEISEKSEIFDDQFSVERPDGSNFTLKIRSTKLEDSAMYFCASSRTLEGGYTFGSGTRLTVV.

V gene TRBV5-1 combines with J gene TRBJ1-1; D gene unclear. The CDR3 consists of 12 residues. Between the trimmed V and J ends, which lost 0 bases and 7 bases, there was a span of 7 bases. In germline, CDR1 is SGHRS, CDR2 YFSETQ. Written as DNA, the CDR3 is TGCGCCAGCAGCTTGGAGCTGCTTGAAGCTTTCTTT. Translating gives CASSLELLEAFF.

This chain connects TRBV5-6 to TRBJ2-1; 12 bases match TRBD2. After removal of 2 bases from V and 8 bases from J, the junction contained 8 bases not matched to a gene. CDR3 size: 16 residues. The germline gives CDR1 SGHDT, CDR2 YYEEEE. CDR3 amino acids: CASSLESTSGSHEQFF. The DNA for the CDR3 is TGTGCCAGCAGCTTAGAATCGACTAGCGGGAGTCATGAGCAGTTCTTC.

The chain uses TRBV5-5 and TRBJ1-2, with D maybe TRBD1 (6 bases). Looked up from germline, CDR1 is SGHKS and CDR2 is YYEKEE (reference sequence). This CDR3 is 13 amino acids long. V lost 8 bases, J lost 2 bases, and 13 bases lay in between. This chain's CDR3 is CASDTGYNYGYTF. The CDR3 DNA reads TGTGCCAGTGATACAGGGTACAACTATGGCTACACCTTC. The whole variable domain, filled in from reference TRBV5-5 and TRBJ1-2, reads DAGVTQSPTHLIKTRGQQVTLRCSPISGHKSVSWYQQVLGQGPQFIFQYYEKEERGRGNFPDRFSARQFPNYSSELNVNALLLGDSALYLCASDTGYNYGYTFGSGTRLTVV.

The genes are TRBV5-4 and TRBJ2-3; no firm D call. Trimming removed 5 bases from V and 6 bases from J, with 13 bases in between. The germline V gene encodes CDR1 SGHNT and CDR2 YYREEE (reference sequence). This CDR3 spans 13 amino acids. The DNA of the CDR3 is TGTGCCAGCAGACCCAGGTTAGGGGATACGCAGTATTTT. Protein: CASRPRLGDTQYF.

This clone was counted a few times. The rearrangement links TRBV5-6 to TRBJ1-5, with D possibly being TRBD1 (5 bases). The CDR3 has 15 amino acids. The V end lost 4 bases, the J end lost 6 bases, and 17 bases lay between the germline ends. CDR1 SGHDT and CDR2 YYEEEE come from the germline V gene. CDR3 sequence: CASSPAGGFGQPQHF. The DNA of the CDR3 is TGTGCCAGCAGCCCCGCGGGGGGGTTTGGTCAGCCCCAGCATTTT.

The chain carries TRBV9 and TRBJ2-3, with D unclear. Trimming shortened V by 3 bases and J by 0 bases, and 8 bases separated the two germline ends. The CDR3 has 14 residues. Germline V gene sequence: CDR1 SGDLS, CDR2 YYNGEE. The CDR3 sequence: CASSAITSTDTQYF. In DNA form, the CDR3 reads TGTGCCAGCAGCGCAATAACTAGCACAGATACGCAGTATTTT.

The rearrangement joins TRBV10-2 to TRBJ1-2; D remains ambiguous. Trimming took off 6 bases at V and 5 bases at J, with 16 bases between the two ends. The germline CDR1 and CDR2 sequences are WSHSY and SAAADI. This CDR3 has 14 amino acids. CDR3 nucleotide sequence: TGCGCCAGCAGAGCATCCGAGATTGTATATGGCTACACCTTC. Protein product: CASRASEIVYGYTF.

The chain couples TRBV6-6 to TRBJ2-1; D is perhaps TRBD1 (8 bases). The CDR3 consists of 14 residues. V lost 6 bases, J lost 6 bases, and 15 bases lay in between. From germline, CDR1 is MNHNY and CDR2 SVGAGI (reference sequence). Here the CDR3 DNA reads TGTGCCAGCAGCGGACAGGGAGGGGGCAATGAGCAGTTCTTC. It specifies CASSGQGGGNEQFF.